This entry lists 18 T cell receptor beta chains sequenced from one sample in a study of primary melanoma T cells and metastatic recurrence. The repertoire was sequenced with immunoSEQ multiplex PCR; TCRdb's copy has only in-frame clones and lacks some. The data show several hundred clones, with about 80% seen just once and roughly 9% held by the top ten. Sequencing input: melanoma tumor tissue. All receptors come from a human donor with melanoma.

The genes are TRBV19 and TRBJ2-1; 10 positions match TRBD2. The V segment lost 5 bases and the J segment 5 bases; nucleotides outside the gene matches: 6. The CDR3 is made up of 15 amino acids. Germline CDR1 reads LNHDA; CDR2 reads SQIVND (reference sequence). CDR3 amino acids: CASSYRGTSDNEQFF. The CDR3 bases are TGTGCCAGTAGTTACCGCGGGACTAGCGACAATGAGCAGTTCTTC.

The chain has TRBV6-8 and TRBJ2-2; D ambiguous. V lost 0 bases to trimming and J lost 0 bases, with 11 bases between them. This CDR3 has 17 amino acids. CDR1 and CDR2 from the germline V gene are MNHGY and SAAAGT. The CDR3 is CASSYSLAVSNTGELFF. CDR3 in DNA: TGTGCCAGCAGTTACTCTTTGGCAGTTTCGAACACCGGGGAGCTGTTTTTT.

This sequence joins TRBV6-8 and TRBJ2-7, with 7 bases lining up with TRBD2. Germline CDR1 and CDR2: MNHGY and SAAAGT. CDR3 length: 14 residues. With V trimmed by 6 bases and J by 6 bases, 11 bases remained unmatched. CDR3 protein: CASRVRGGLAEQYF. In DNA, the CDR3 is TGTGCCAGCAGAGTACGGGGAGGGTTGGCCGAGCAGTACTTC.

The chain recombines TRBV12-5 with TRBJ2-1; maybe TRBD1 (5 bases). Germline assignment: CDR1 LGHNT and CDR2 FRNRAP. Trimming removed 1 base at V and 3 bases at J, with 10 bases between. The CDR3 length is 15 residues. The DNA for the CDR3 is TGTGCTAGTGGTTTGGGGGGCTCCCTCTACAATGAGCAGTTCTTC. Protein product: CASGLGGSLYNEQFF. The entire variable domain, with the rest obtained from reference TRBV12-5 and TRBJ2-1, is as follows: DARVTQTPRHKVTEMGQEVTMRCQPILGHNTVFWYRQTMMQGLELLAYFRNRAPLDDSGMPKDRFSAEMPDATLATLKIQPSEPRDSAVYFCASGLGGSLYNEQFFGPGTRLTVL.

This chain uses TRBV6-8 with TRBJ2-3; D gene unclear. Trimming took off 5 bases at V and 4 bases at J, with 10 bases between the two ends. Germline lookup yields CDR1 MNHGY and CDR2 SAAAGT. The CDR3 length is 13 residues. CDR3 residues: CASSASMSDTQYF. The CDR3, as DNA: TGTGCCAGCAGTGCTTCGATGTCAGATACGCAGTATTTT.

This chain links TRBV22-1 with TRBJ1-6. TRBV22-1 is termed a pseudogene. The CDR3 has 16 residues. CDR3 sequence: CASSDGVGRENSPLHF. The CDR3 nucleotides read TGTGCCAGCAGTGACGGGGTTGGCAGGGAAAATTCACCCCTCCACTTT.

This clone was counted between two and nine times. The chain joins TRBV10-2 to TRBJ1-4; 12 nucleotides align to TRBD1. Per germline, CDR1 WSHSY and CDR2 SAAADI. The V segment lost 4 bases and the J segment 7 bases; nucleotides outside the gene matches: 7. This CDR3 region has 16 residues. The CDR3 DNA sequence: TGCGCCAGCAGTGGGGGACAGGGGGCACTTGGTGAAAAACTGTTTTTT. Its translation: CASSGGQGALGEKLFF.

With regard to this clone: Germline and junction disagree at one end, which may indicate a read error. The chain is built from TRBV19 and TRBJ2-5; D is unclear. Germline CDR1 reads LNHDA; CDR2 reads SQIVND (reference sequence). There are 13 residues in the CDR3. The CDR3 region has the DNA TGTGCCAGTAGTGTCGGGTCTCAAGGGACCCAGTACTTC. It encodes CASSVGSQGTQYF.

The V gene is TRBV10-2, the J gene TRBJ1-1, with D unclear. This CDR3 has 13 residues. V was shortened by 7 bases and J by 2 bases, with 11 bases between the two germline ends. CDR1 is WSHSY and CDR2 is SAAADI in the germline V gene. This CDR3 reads CASKGGLNTEAFF. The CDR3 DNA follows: TGCGCCAGCAAGGGAGGATTAAACACTGAAGCTTTCTTT.

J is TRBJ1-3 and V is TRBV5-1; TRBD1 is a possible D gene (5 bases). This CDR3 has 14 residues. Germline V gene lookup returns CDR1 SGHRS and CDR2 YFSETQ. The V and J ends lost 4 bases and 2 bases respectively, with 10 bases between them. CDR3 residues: CASSQQGTGNTIYF. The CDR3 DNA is TGCGCCAGCAGCCAGCAGGGAACTGGAAACACCATATATTTT.

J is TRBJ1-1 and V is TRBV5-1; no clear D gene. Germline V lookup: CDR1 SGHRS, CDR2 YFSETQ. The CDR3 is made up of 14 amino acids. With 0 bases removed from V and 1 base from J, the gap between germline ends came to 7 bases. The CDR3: CASSLGGSNTEAFF. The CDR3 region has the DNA TGCGCCAGCAGCTTGGGGGGATCGAACACTGAAGCTTTCTTT.

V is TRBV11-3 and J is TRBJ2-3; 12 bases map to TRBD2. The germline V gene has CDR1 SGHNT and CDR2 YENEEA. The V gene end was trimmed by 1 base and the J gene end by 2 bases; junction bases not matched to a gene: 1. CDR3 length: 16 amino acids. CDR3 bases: TGTGCCAGCAGCTTAGGACTAGCGGGGGACACAGATACGCAGTATTTT. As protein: CASSLGLAGDTDTQYF.

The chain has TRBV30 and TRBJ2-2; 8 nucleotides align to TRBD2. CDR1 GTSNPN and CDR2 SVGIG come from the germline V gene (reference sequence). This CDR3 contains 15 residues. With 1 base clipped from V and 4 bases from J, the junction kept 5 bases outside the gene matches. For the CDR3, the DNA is TGTGCCTGGAGTGAACTAGCGGACTTCACCGGGGAGCTGTTTTTT. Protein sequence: CAWSELADFTGELFF.

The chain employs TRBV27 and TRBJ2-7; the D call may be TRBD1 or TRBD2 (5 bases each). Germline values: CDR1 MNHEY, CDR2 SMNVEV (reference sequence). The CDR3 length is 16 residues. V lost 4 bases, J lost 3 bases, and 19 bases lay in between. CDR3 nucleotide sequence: TGTGCCAGCAGTTATGCCGGTGGGGCTAGCCGCTACGAGCAGTACTTC. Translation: CASSYAGGASRYEQYF.

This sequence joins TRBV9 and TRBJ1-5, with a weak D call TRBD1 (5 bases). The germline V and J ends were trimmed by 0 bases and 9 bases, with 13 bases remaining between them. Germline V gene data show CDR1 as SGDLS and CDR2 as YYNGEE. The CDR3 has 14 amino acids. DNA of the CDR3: TGTGCCAGCAGCGTAGGGGATAGTCAGGGGCCCCAGCATTTT. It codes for CASSVGDSQGPQHF.

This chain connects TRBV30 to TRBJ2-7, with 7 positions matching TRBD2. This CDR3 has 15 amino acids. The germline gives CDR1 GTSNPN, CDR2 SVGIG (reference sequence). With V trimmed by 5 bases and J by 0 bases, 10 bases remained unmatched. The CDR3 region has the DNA TGTGCCTGGGGCTGGAGCGGCGGGGGCTCCTACGAGCAGTACTTC. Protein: CAWGWSGGGSYEQYF.

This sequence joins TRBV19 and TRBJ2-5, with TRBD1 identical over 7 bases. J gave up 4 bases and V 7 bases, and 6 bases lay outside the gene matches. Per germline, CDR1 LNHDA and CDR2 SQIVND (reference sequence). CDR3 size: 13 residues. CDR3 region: CASTGWTGETQYF. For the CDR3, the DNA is TGTGCCAGTACTGGCTGGACAGGAGAGACCCAGTACTTC.

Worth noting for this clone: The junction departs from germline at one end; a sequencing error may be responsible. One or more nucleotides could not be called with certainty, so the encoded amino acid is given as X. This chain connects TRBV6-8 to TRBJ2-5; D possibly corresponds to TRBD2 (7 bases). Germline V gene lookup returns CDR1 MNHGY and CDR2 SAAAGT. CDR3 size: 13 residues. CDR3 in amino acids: CASSEIGGEXQYF. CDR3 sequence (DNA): TGTGCCAGCAGTGAGATAGGGGGGGAGAYCCAGTACTTC.